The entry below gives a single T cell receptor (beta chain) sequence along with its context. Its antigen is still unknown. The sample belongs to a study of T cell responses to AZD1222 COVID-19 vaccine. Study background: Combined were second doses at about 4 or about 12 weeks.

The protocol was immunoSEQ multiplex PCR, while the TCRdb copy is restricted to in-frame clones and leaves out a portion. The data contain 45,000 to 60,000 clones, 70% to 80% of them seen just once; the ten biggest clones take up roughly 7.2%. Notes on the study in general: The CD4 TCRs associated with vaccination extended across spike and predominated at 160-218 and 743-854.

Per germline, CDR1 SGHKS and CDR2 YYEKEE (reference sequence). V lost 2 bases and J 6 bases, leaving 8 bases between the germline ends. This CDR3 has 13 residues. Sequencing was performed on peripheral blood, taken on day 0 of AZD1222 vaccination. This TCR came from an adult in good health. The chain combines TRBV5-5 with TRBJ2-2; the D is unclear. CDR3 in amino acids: CASSLLSPGELFF. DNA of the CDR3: TGTGCCAGCAGCTTATTATCACCCGGGGAGCTGTTTTTT.